The clone carrying this T cell receptor beta chain has more than one count but fewer than ten. Its antigen is not identified. The source of the sample is a study of neoadjuvant anti-PD-1 for oral cavity cancer. Study in general: Non-progressing patients received a fourth nivolumab dose near day 43, then surgery on days 50-56. Study findings and constraints: PBMC Gini-index clonality exceeded responders' in non-responders post-nivolumab.

Trimming took 8 bases from V and 0 from J, leaving 16 bases between them. Germline CDR1 MNHEY, CDR2 SMNVEV (reference sequence). CDR3 length: 15 amino acids. These oral cavity squamous cell carcinomas were HPV-negative and locally advanced. The table came from immunoSEQ multiplex PCR; TCRdb's copy has only in-frame clones and leaves some out. This table has 15,000 or so clones, 55% to 85% appearing once. Specimen: PBMCs, collected before nivolumab (anti-PD-1) treatment. This clonotype originated in a person aged 40-85 years with oral cavity squamous cell carcinoma. This chain links TRBV27 with TRBJ1-2, with D possibly being TRBD1 (6 bases). In DNA form, the CDR3 reads TGTGCCAGCCGAAGGGGGGGAGGGGCTAACTATGGCTACACCTTC. Protein sequence: CASRRGGGANYGYTF.